This TCR beta chain appears in the sequencing data of a study of CD8 T cells in ankylosing spondylitis. This clonotype has a count of ten or more. Each CDR3 protein is one row after TCRdb ran MiXCR on the 5' RACE reads. The data contain fewer than 250,000 distinct CDR3 sequences, approximately 10% of them singletons. The sequence was obtained from a male donor with ankylosing spondylitis or in good health (not recorded which). Sequenced sample: blood, either unsorted or a sorted T cell fraction (not recorded which).

CDR3 nucleotide sequence: TGTGCCAGCAGTGAATTAGGACAAAGCTCCTACGAGCAGTACTTC. Translating it yields CASSELGQSSYEQYF. The chain employs TRBV2 and TRBJ2-7, with D maybe TRBD1 (5 bases). Trimming removed 2 bases at V and 0 bases at J, with 11 bases between. The CDR3 spans 15 residues. CDR1 SNHLY and CDR2 FYNNEI come from the germline V gene. The variable domain in full, with the rest retrieved from reference TRBV2 and TRBJ2-7, is EPEVTQTPSHQVTQMGQEVILRCVPISNHLYFYWYRQILGQKVEFLVSFYNNEISEKSEIFDDQFSVERPDGSNFTLKIRSTKLEDSAMYFCASSELGQSSYEQYFGPGTRLTVT.